This TCR beta chain originates from a study of T cell responses to AZD1222 COVID-19 vaccine. Libraries were prepared by immunoSEQ multiplex PCR; TCRdb keeps only in-frame clonotypes and omits some of them. The repertoire includes about 200,000 clones, over 85% of them detected once, and roughly 1% sits in the top ten. CDR3 length: 14 residues. Germline assignment: CDR1 SGHRS and CDR2 YFSETQ. V was trimmed by 0 bases and J by 8 bases, leaving 11 bases between them. Sample: peripheral blood, taken 28 days after the second AZD1222 dose. The origin of this receptor is an adult who received the AZD1222 COVID-19 vaccine. The chain employs TRBV5-1 and TRBJ1-4; D call uncertain. In DNA, the CDR3 is TGCGCCAGCAGCTTGGTCCCATCCGGAGAAAAACTGTTTTTT. Translated: CASSLVPSGEKLFF.